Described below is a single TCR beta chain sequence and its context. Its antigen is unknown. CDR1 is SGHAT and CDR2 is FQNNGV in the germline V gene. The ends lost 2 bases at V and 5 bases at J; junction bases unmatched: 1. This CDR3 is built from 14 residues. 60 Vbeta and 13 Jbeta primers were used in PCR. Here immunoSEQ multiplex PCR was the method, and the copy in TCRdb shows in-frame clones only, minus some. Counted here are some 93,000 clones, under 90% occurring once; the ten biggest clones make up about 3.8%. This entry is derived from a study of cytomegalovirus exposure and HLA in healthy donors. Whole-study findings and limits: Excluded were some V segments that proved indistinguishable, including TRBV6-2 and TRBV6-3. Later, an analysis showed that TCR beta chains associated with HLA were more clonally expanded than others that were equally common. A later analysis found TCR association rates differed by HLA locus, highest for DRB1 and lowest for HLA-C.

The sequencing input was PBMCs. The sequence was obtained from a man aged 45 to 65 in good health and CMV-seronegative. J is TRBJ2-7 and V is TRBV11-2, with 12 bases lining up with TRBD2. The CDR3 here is CASSLTSGRHEQYF. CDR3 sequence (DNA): TGTGCCAGCAGCTTAACTAGCGGGAGGCACGAGCAGTACTTC.